The TCR beta chain under discussion was sequenced for a study of T cells expressing NK-cell markers (TCRdb year 2020). Background for the entire study: TCR beta-chain repertoires were profiled in sorted CD3+CD56+NKG2C+, CD3+CD56+NKG2C- and CD3+CD56-NKG2C+ T-cell subsets from about 8 donors. Among the eight sequenced donors, only one was HCMV-seronegative, while the other seven were HCMV-seropositive. Illumina HiSeq 2000/2500, MiSeq or NextSeq was used to sequence libraries as 2 x 150 bp reads. The study sequenced eight donors, all healthy volunteers chosen at random: three men and five women.

General study outcomes and caveats: Those dominant clonotypes were again the most abundant among CD3+CD56-NKG2C+ cells in several donors, at about 28.3-65%. In 5 to 7 donors, the dominant CD3+CD56+NKG2C+ clonotypes ranked among the top 10 CD8+ clonotypes, making up 1.0-7.0% of CD8+ T cells. It remained unclear whether the expanded NKG2C-expressing T cell clones were specific for HCMV antigens.

The sample was run on an Illumina HiSeq 2000. 5'RACE template switching, by which a universal primer site and unique molecular identifiers were added, was used to make TCR beta cDNA libraries. Priming for cDNA synthesis came from the TCR beta constant segment, and two successive PCR amplification steps followed. Per the authors' processing: MIGEC was used to demultiplex reads and group reads by UMI, and MiTCR was used to assemble and quantify clonotypes. To exclude erroneous sequences, any TCR cDNA sequence not supported by at least two reads was discarded. Downstream repertoire analysis used the tcR package, and clonotypes were matched across fractions by CDR3 nucleotide sequence plus V segment. VDJmatch was used to annotate antigen specificity against VDJdb, with one amino acid substitution allowed in CDR3. TCRdb reprocessed the reads, so every CDR3 protein sequence counts as one entry and DNA is not shown. The authors' filters were not applied to this entry. The table held for this sample gives roughly 350,000 distinct CDR3 sequences. The leading ten clones occupy roughly 5.5% of the sample.

About this clonotype: Which antigen it targets is not known.

HCMV serostatus was determined by detecting HCMV-specific IgG in serum with a commercial ELISA kit. Peripheral blood mononuclear cells were isolated from blood by Ficoll density gradient centrifugation. The CDR3 numbers 16 residues from cysteine through phenylalanine. There is no recorded DNA. CDR1 and CDR2 were assigned from the germline V gene (reference sequence) as LGHDT and YNNKEL. This clonotype was obtained from a man aged 18-70 years in good health. The sample was blood T cells: a sorted CD56 or NKG2C T cell subset, CD4+ or CD8+ T cells, or bulk PBMC T cells (not recorded which). This receptor chain uses TRBV3-1 and TRBJ2-2; the TRBD1 assignment by TCRdb is unverifiable without DNA. The CDR3 reads as follows: CASKVRGGMDTGELFF.